This section outlines one T cell receptor beta chain sequence together with its context. Its antigen is unidentified. The sample is drawn from a study of graft-versus-host responses after intestinal transplantation. The wider study: Anti-thymocyte globulin induction preceded 2 to 4 years of tacrolimus and steroid maintenance in all recipients.

Profiled with immunoSEQ multiplex PCR; TCRdb holds only in-frame clones, not every one. The sample holds approximately 58,000 clones; 90% to 95% are singletons and the top ten take roughly 2.7%. This CDR3 has 14 residues. Trimming cost V 5 bases and J 1 base, with 11 bases left between them. CDR1 MGHRA and CDR2 YSYEKL come from the germline V gene. The study, taken as a whole, reports: High graft-versus-host to host-versus-graft clonal ratios were found in allografts of patients who had graft-donor T cell macrochimerism. Marrow from the recipient contained GvH clones, some of which had appeared first in ileum or blood.

The origin of this receptor is a human patient who received an intestinal transplant, so some T cells may come from the graft donor. This sample comprised PBMCs, obtained about 4 months after intestinal transplantation. This rearrangement joins TRBV4-1 to TRBJ2-5; D may be TRBD2 (6 bases). CDR3 sequence (DNA): TGCGCCAGCAGCAAACGGGGGTTCCAAGAGACCCAGTACTTC. It codes for CASSKRGFQETQYF.